Listed below are T cell receptor beta chains from one sample, sequenced in a study of blood T cell repertoires in COVID-19. The repertoire was sequenced with immunoSEQ multiplex PCR; TCRdb's copy has only in-frame clones and lacks some. This table has 300,000 to 350,000 clones, about nine tenths appearing once. Sequencing was done on a sample of PBMCs or T cells enriched from blood (not recorded which). These receptors all come from a woman between 18 and 29 years old who had recovered from COVID-19. Both conserved end residues are part of each CDR3. D genes are given only for firm matches. Clone size appears in some rows only: once, few, many, or a class for an expanded clone.

v_call,clone_size,d_call,j_call,cdr3_aa,cdr3_nt
TRBV19,.,TRBD1,TRBJ1-5,CASSGTGGNQPQHF,TGTGCCAGTAGCGGGACAGGGGGCAATCAGCCCCAGCATTTT
TRBV5-1,.,TRBD1,TRBJ1-1,CASSTNRGEAFF,TGCGCCAGCAGCACCAACAGGGGAGAAGCTTTCTTT
TRBV4-1,.,TRBD2,TRBJ2-7,CASRRTSGSSYEQYF,TGCGCCAGCAGGCGGACTAGCGGGAGCTCCTACGAGCAGTACTTC
TRBV4-3,.,TRBD1,TRBJ1-1,CASSQSRDRAEKAFF,TGCGCCAGCAGCCAAAGCCGGGACAGGGCCGAAAAAGCTTTCTTT
TRBV9,few,.,TRBJ1-1,CASSASSVNTEAFF,TGTGCCAGCAGCGCCTCGAGCGTGAACACTGAAGCTTTCTTT
TRBV4-1,.,TRBD2,TRBJ2-5,CASSQPSPGTSGGFGETQYF,TGCGCCAGCAGCCAACCAAGTCCCGGGACTAGCGGGGGCTTTGGAGAGACCCAGTACTTC
TRBV19,.,.,TRBJ2-1,CASSMDRGGRDFYNEQFF,TGTGCCAGTAGTATGGACCGAGGGGGGAGGGATTTTTACAATGAGCAGTTCTTC
TRBV6-2/TRBV6-3,.,.,TRBJ1-4,CASSYEDGTNEKLFF,TGTGCCAGCAGTTACGAGGATGGGACTAATGAAAAACTGTTTTTT
TRBV9,.,.,TRBJ2-5,CASSVDSYQETQYF,TGTGCCAGCAGCGTAGACAGCTACCAAGAGACCCAGTACTTC
TRBV30,.,.,TRBJ1-6,CAWSRATGNSPLHF,TGTGCCTGGTCTAGGGCAACAGGGAATTCACCCCTCCACTTT
TRBV7-2,.,.,TRBJ1-1,CASSLAPISWRGTEAFF,TGTGCCAGCAGCTTAGCCCCAATCTCCTGGAGAGGCACTGAAGCTTTCTTT
TRBV7-2,.,TRBD2,TRBJ2-5,CASSASGRGGPETQYF,TGTGCCAGCAGCGCCTCGGGGCGGGGGGGCCCAGAGACCCAGTACTTC
TRBV9,once,TRBD1,TRBJ2-6,CASSATGLDSGRANVLTF,TGTGCCAGCAGCGCGACAGGGTTGGACTCTGGTAGGGCCAACGTCCTGACTTTC
TRBV7-9,.,TRBD1,TRBJ2-7,CASSPETGATYEQYF,TGTGCCAGCAGCCCCGAGACAGGGGCTACCTACGAGCAGTACTTC
TRBV15,.,.,TRBJ2-2,CATSRVPIGELFF,TGTGCCACCAGCAGAGTTCCCATCGGGGAGCTGTTTTTT
TRBV18,few,.,TRBJ1-1,CASSPDWRNTEAFF,TGTGCCAGCTCACCGGATTGGAGGAACACTGAAGCTTTCTTT
TRBV27,few,.,TRBJ1-1,CASTPLRGETTEAFF,TGTGCCAGCACTCCCCTGCGCGGGGAGACCACTGAAGCTTTCTTT
TRBV6-5,.,TRBD1,TRBJ2-7,CASRRTGHLYEQYF,TGTGCCAGCAGGCGGACAGGTCACCTCTACGAGCAGTACTTC
TRBV5-4,.,TRBD1,TRBJ1-5,CASSKGTGSDQPQHF,TGTGCCAGCAGCAAAGGGACAGGGAGTGATCAGCCCCAGCATTTT
TRBV5-8,.,TRBD1,TRBJ1-3,CASSEDRTTGNTIYF,TGTGCCAGCAGCGAGGACAGGACCACCGGAAACACCATATATTTT
TRBV18,.,TRBD2,TRBJ2-3,CASSPRPSGGARGTDTQYF,TGTGCCAGCTCACCACGGCCTAGCGGGGGGGCGAGGGGCACAGATACGCAGTATTTT
TRBV12-2,.,.,TRBJ1-1,CASRASRGNECCTEAFF,TGTGCAAGTCGCGCGTCCAGGGGGAATGAATGTTGCACTGAAGCTTTCTTT
TRBV7-2,once,.,TRBJ2-7,CASSLWYAGPTSYEQYF,TGTGCCAGCAGCTTATGGTATGCGGGACCGACCAGCTACGAGCAGTACTTC
TRBV7-9,.,.,TRBJ2-3,CASSRPGVLTDTQYF,TGTGCCAGCAGCCGACCAGGGGTTTTGACAGATACGCAGTATTTT
TRBV5-4,.,TRBD1,TRBJ2-7,CASSSRQGGPYEQYF,TGTGCCAGCAGCTCGAGACAGGGGGGACCCTACGAGCAGTACTTC
TRBV4-2,once,TRBD1,TRBJ1-1,CASSQDRGWTEAFF,TGTGCCAGCAGCCAGGACAGGGGTTGGACTGAAGCTTTCTTT
TRBV11-3,.,.,TRBJ1-1,CASSLSGVNTEAFF,TGTGCCAGCAGCTTATCAGGGGTTAACACTGAAGCTTTCTTT
TRBV5-6,.,.,TRBJ2-2,CASDGTLGGGELFF,TGTGCCAGCGATGGGACGCTGGGAGGCGGGGAGCTGTTTTTT
TRBV7-2,.,TRBD2,TRBJ2-7,CASSLTSGSLISFYEQYF,TGTGCCAGCAGCCTGACTAGCGGGAGCCTCATCTCATTTTACGAGCAGTACTTC
TRBV11-2,.,.,TRBJ2-1,CASSLDRGGGVVYNEQFF,TGTGCCAGCAGCTTAGATCGCGGAGGCGGGGTGGTCTACAATGAGCAGTTCTTC
TRBV4-1,.,TRBD2,TRBJ2-5,CASRRLAGGFGETQYF,TGCGCCAGCAGGCGACTAGCGGGGGGATTCGGGGAGACCCAGTACTTC
TRBV10-3,few,.,TRBJ1-3,CAISESIFHRDSGNTIYF,TGTGCCATCAGTGAGTCGATTTTTCACAGAGATTCTGGAAACACCATATATTTT
TRBV6-5,once,.,TRBJ1-4,CASSRTIEEKLFF,TGTGCCAGCAGTCGGACAATCGAAGAAAAACTGTTTTTT
TRBV27,once,TRBD1,TRBJ2-7,CASSFRRRQGYEQYF,TGTGCCAGCAGTTTTCGCCGGAGACAGGGCTACGAGCAGTACTTC
TRBV13,.,.,TRBJ2-6,CASSLREPSGANVLTF,TGTGCCAGCAGCTTAAGGGAGCCCTCTGGGGCCAACGTCCTGACTTTC
TRBV20-1,.,.,TRBJ1-5,CSASHRASNQPQHF,TGCAGTGCTAGTCACAGGGCCTCTAATCAGCCCCAGCATTTT
TRBV12-3/TRBV12-4,.,TRBD2,TRBJ2-3,CASSSGSTDTQYF,TGTGCCAGCAGTAGCGGGAGTACAGATACGCAGTATTTT
TRBV19,.,.,TRBJ1-5,CASSIEGAFGPQHF,TGTGCCAGTAGTATAGAGGGGGCCTTTGGGCCCCAGCATTTT
TRBV28,.,.,TRBJ2-7,CASRRDKGGTYEQYF,TGTGCCAGCAGAAGGGATAAGGGCGGGACCTACGAGCAGTACTTC
TRBV27,once,.,TRBJ1-5,CASSPVNQPQHF,TGTGCCAGCAGTCCTGTAAATCAGCCCCAGCATTTT
TRBV18,.,TRBD2,TRBJ2-7,CASSPLAGLEAEQYF,TGTGCCAGCTCACCTCTAGCGGGACTAGAGGCCGAGCAGTACTTC
TRBV18,.,.,TRBJ2-6,CASSPTRAPGANVLTF,TGTGCCAGCTCACCGACCAGGGCCCCTGGGGCCAACGTCCTGACTTTC
TRBV7-8,.,.,TRBJ1-1,CASSPTTGTEAFF,TGTGCCAGCAGCCCCACGACAGGCACTGAAGCTTTCTTT
TRBV7-2,.,.,TRBJ1-2,CASSQLSGGGYTF,TGTGCCAGCAGCCAGCTGTCCGGCGGTGGCTACACCTTC
TRBV13,.,TRBD1,TRBJ1-2,CASSSGQDNYGYTF,TGTGCCAGCAGCTCCGGACAGGACAACTATGGCTACACCTTC
TRBV2,.,.,TRBJ2-1,CASERTSGQYNEQFF,TGTGCCAGCGAAAGGACCAGCGGACAGTACAATGAGCAGTTCTTC